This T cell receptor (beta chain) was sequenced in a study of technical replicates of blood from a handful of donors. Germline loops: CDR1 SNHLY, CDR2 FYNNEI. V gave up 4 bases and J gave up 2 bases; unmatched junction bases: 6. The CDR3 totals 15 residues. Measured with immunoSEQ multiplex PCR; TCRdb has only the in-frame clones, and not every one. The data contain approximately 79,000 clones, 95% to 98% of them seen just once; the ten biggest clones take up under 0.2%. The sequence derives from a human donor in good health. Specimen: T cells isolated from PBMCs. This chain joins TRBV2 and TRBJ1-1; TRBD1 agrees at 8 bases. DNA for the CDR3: TGTGCCAGCAGTGGGACAGGGTGGGACAACACTGAAGCTTTCTTT. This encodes CASSGTGWDNTEAFF.